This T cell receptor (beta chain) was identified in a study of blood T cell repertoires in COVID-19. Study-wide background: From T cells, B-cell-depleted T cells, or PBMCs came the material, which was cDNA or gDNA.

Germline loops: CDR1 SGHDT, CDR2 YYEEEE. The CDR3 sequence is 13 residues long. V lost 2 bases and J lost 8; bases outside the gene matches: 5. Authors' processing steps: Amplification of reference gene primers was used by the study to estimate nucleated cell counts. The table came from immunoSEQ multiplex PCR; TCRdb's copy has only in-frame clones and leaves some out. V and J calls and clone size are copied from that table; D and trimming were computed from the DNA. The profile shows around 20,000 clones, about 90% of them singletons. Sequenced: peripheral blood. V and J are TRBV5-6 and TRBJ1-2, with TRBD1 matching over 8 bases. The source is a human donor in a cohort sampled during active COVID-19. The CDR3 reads CASSFMDRAGYTF. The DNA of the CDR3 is TGTGCCAGCAGCTTCATGGACAGGGCCGGCTACACCTTC.